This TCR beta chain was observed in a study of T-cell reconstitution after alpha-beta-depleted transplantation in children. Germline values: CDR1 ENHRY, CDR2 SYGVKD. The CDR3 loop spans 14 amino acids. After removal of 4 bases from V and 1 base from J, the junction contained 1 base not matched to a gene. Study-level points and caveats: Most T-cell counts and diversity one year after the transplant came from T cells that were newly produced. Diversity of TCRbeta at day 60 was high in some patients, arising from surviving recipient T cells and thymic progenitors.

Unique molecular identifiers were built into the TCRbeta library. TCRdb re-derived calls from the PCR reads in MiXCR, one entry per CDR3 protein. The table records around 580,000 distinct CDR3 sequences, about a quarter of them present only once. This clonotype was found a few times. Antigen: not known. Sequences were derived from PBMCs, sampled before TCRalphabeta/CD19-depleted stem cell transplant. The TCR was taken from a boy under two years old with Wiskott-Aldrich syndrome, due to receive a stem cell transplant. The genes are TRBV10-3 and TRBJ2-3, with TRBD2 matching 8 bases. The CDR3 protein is CAISAGGGTDTQYF. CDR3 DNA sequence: TGTGCCATCAGTGCGGGGGGGGGCACAGATACGCAGTATTTT.